This T cell receptor (beta chain) derives from a study of T cells after yellow fever vaccination. In its sample, this clonotype was seen a few times. Its antigen is unknown. Trimming pared 7 bases from V and 7 bases from J, leaving 5 bases between. The CDR3 runs 9 residues. CDR1 is MNHNY, CDR2 SVGAGI, per germline (reference sequence). Researchers made TCR cDNA using 5'RACE template switching, and this step added a universal primer site and UMIs. TCRdb reanalysed the 5' RACE reads using MiXCR and keeps one entry per CDR3 protein. The table includes around 310,000 distinct CDR3 sequences, less than 4.5% detected once. Study-wide findings and caveats: It was the secondary response that reached its peak faster, day 5 versus 15, but it was weaker. The booster response re-showed most primary clones: 95% to 96% CD4, over 80% CD8. A minor fraction of clonotypes spanned both CD4 and CD8 compartments.

The V call is TRBV6-6, the J call TRBJ2-7, with D unresolved. The starting material was PBMCs, obtained on the day of the yellow fever booster vaccination. This TCR was recovered from a man aged 18 to 30 who received the YFV17D yellow fever vaccine. CDR3 sequence: CASMKEQYF. CDR3 nucleotide sequence: TGTGCCAGCATGAAGGAGCAGTACTTC.